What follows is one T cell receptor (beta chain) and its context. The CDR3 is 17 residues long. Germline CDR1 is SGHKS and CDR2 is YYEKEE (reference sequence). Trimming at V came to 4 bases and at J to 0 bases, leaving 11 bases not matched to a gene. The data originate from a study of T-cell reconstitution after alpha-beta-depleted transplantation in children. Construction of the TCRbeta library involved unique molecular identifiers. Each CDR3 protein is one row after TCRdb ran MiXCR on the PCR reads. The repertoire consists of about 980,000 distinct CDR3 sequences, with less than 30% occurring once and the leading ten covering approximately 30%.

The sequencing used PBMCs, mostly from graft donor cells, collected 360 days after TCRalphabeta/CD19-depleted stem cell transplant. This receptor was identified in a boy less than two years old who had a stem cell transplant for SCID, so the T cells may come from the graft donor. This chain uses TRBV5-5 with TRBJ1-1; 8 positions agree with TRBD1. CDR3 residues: CASSTLQGAAMNTEAFF. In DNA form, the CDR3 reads TGTGCCAGCAGCACCCTCCAGGGGGCTGCTATGAACACTGAAGCTTTCTTT.